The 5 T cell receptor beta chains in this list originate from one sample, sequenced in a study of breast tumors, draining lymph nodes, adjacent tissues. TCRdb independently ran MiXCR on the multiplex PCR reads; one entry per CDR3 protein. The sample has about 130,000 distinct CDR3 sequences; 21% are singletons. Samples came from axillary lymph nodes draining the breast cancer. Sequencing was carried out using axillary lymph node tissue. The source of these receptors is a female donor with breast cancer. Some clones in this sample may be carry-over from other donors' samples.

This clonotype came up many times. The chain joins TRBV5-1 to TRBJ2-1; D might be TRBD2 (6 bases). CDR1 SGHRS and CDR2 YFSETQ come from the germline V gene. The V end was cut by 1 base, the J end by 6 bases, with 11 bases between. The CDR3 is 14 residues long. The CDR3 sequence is CASSLSLAPNEQFF. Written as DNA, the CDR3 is TGCGCCAGCAGCTTGAGTCTAGCGCCCAATGAGCAGTTCTTC.

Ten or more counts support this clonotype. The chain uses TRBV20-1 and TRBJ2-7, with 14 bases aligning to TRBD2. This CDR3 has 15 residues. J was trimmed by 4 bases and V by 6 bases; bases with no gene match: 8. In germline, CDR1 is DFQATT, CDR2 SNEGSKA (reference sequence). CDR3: CSAAGTSGRGYEQYF. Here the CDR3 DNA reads TGCAGTGCGGCCGGGACTAGCGGGAGAGGGTACGAGCAGTACTTC.

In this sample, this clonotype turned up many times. This chain's CDR3 is CASRGLAGGPLSYEQYF. The CDR3 DNA is TGCGCCAGCAGGGGACTAGCGGGAGGTCCCCTTTCCTACGAGCAGTACTTC. The rearrangement uses TRBV10-2 and TRBJ2-7; 15 nucleotides line up with TRBD2. Losses at the gene ends were 6 bases for V and 1 base for J; bases not matched to a gene: 7. This CDR3 spans 17 amino acids. CDR1 and CDR2 from the germline V gene are WSHSY and SAAADI.

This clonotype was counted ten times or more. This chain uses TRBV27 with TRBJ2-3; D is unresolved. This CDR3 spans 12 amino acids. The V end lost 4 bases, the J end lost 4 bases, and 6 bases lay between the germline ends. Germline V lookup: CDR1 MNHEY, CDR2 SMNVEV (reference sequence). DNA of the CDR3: TGTGCCAGCAGTTCCCCGGCAGATACGCAGTATTTT. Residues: CASSSPADTQYF.

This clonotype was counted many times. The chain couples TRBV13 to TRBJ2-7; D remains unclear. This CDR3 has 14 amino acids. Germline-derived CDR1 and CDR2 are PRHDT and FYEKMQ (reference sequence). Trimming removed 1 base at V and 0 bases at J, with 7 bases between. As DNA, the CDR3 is TGTGCCAGCAGCTTAGATTACGCCTCCTACGAGCAGTACTTC. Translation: CASSLDYASYEQYF.